Each of the 19 T cell receptor beta chains below was sequenced from the same sample in a study of cytomegalovirus exposure and HLA in healthy donors. The PCR employed 60 Vbeta primers together with 13 Jbeta primers. TCRdb's table, derived via immunoSEQ multiplex PCR, lists solely in-frame clones and lacks some. This sample has 270,000 or so clones, with just over 85% found just once. Sequenced: PBMCs. These receptors were taken from a man in his forties in good health and CMV-seropositive.

The chain links TRBV19 to TRBJ2-3; D is undetermined. V shed 6 bases and J shed 0 bases, with 16 bases lying between them. The CDR3 runs to 16 residues. Per the germline V gene, CDR1 is LNHDA and CDR2 is SQIVND (reference sequence). CDR3 sequence reads: CASRATGRQSTDTQYF. The CDR3 DNA sequence: TGTGCCAGTAGGGCGACCGGCAGACAAAGCACAGATACGCAGTATTTT.

For this clone: Other DNA sequences in this specimen translate into the identical CDR3. This sequence joins TRBV14 and TRBJ1-1; no clear D. This CDR3 spans 13 amino acids. Germline-derived CDR1 and CDR2 are SGHDN and FVKESK. Deletions cut 0 bases from V and 1 base from J, with 3 bases between. The CDR3 sequence: CASSQDRNTEAFF. The CDR3 bases are TGTGCCAGCAGCCAAGATAGGAACACTGAAGCTTTCTTT.

The chain recombines TRBV19 with TRBJ2-7; D remains ambiguous. V was clipped by 0 bases and J by 7 bases, with 10 bases between them. Germline CDR1 reads LNHDA; CDR2 reads SQIVND (reference sequence). The CDR3 covers 13 residues. The CDR3 spells CASSIDDGREQYF. The CDR3 DNA follows: TGTGCCAGTAGTATAGACGACGGCAGGGAGCAGTACTTC.

The rearrangement uses TRBV9 and TRBJ2-1; D may be TRBD1 (5 bases). V was clipped by 4 bases and J by 8 bases, with 16 bases between them. The CDR3 sequence is 14 residues long. The germline gives CDR1 SGDLS, CDR2 YYNGEE. Here the CDR3 DNA reads TGTGCCAGCAGCCGGAACCCCAGGGATCATGAGCAGTTCTTC. Its translation is CASSRNPRDHEQFF.

The chain combines TRBV7-8 with TRBJ1-3; 7 bases match TRBD1. From germline, CDR1 is SGHVS and CDR2 FQNEAQ. After removal of 5 bases from V and 4 bases from J, the junction contained 8 bases not matched to a gene. The CDR3 has 15 amino acids. The CDR3 loop reads CASSETGVRGNTIYF. The DNA for the CDR3 is TGTGCCAGCAGCGAAACAGGGGTTAGGGGAAACACCATATATTTT.

The chain recombines TRBV28 with TRBJ2-1; 8 nucleotides agree with TRBD1. With V trimmed by 5 bases and J by 5 bases, 8 bases remained unmatched. The CDR3 totals 15 residues. Germline loops: CDR1 MDHEN, CDR2 SYDVKM. The CDR3 is CASSPPGQVDNEQFF. The DNA of the CDR3 is TGTGCCAGCAGTCCCCCGGGACAGGTCGACAATGAGCAGTTCTTC.

This clone was counted a single time. This chain connects TRBV9 to TRBJ1-4; no firm D call. The CDR3 has 14 residues. CDR1 is SGDLS, CDR2 YYNGEE, per germline. Between the trimmed V and J ends, which lost 2 bases and 4 bases, there was a span of 9 bases. The CDR3 spells CASSVGVNNEKLFF. The CDR3 DNA sequence: TGTGCCAGCAGCGTGGGAGTTAATAATGAAAAACTGTTTTTT.

V and J are TRBV5-1 and TRBJ2-1; 8 bases align to TRBD2. The V and J ends lost 1 base and 6 bases, in that order; junction bases with no gene match: 6. This CDR3 comprises 15 residues. Germline CDR1 and CDR2: SGHRS and YFSETQ. This chain's CDR3 is CASSLQREISNEQFF. CDR3 DNA: TGCGCCAGCAGCTTGCAGCGGGAGATTTCCAATGAGCAGTTCTTC.

The chain couples TRBV7-8 to TRBJ1-2; possibly TRBD1 for D (6 bases). V dropped 7 bases and J dropped 7 bases, with 22 bases sitting between them. CDR3 size: 15 residues. CDR1 is SGHVS and CDR2 is FQNEAQ in the germline V gene. CDR3 region: CASTFRDNRVSGYTF. CDR3 bases: TGTGCCAGCACCTTCCGGGACAATAGAGTCTCTGGCTACACCTTC.

V usage is TRBV19 and J usage is TRBJ1-1; no definite D call. From germline, CDR1 is LNHDA and CDR2 SQIVND (reference sequence). With 7 bases removed from V and 0 bases from J, the gap between germline ends came to 12 bases. This CDR3 contains 14 residues. The CDR3 DNA sequence: TGTGCCAGTACCCGGGGTGGGATGAACACTGAAGCTTTCTTT. Amino acids: CASTRGGMNTEAFF.

The chain uses TRBV19 and TRBJ2-7, with 9 bases aligning to TRBD1. The V and J ends lost 4 bases and 4 bases, in that order; junction bases with no gene match: 5. The CDR3 consists of 14 residues. Germline CDR1 and CDR2: LNHDA and SQIVND (reference sequence). The CDR3 region is CASSTPDRGYEQYF. CDR3 bases: TGTGCCAGTAGTACGCCGGACAGGGGTTACGAGCAGTACTTC.

As to this clone: The identical CDR3 is also encoded by other nucleotide sequences in the sample. V and J are TRBV9 and TRBJ2-3; 8 nucleotides agree with TRBD2. The CDR3 is 14 residues long. Germline loops: CDR1 SGDLS, CDR2 YYNGEE. V shed 3 bases and J 2 bases; nucleotides not matched to a gene: 2. In DNA form, the CDR3 reads TGTGCCAGCAGCGCTAGCGGGTCCACAGATACGCAGTATTTT. This encodes CASSASGSTDTQYF.

This chain connects TRBV5-1 to TRBJ1-4; unclear D gene. Per germline, CDR1 SGHRS and CDR2 YFSETQ. CDR3 length equals 15 residues. V lost 1 base and J 8 bases, leaving 15 bases between the germline ends. The CDR3 region has the DNA TGCGCCAGCAGCTTGAACGTGCAGGCGAGAGAAAAACTGTTTTTT. This translates into CASSLNVQAREKLFF.

The rearrangement joins TRBV7-6 to TRBJ2-1; TRBD2 aligns across 10 bases. The CDR3 is 15 amino acids. Germline V lookup: CDR1 SGHVS, CDR2 FNYEAQ. With 5 bases clipped from V and 3 bases from J, the junction kept 4 bases outside the gene matches. Here the CDR3 DNA reads TGTGCCAGCAGCCTTCTAGCGGGGGTCTACAATGAGCAGTTCTTC. Amino acid sequence: CASSLLAGVYNEQFF. Based on the CDR3 plus reference TRBV7-6 and TRBJ2-1, the full variable domain is GAGVSQSPRYKVTKRGQDVALRCDPISGHVSLYWYRQALGQGPEFLTYFNYEAQQDKSGLPNDRFSAERPEGSISTLTIQRTEQRDSAMYRCASSLLAGVYNEQFFGPGTRLTVL.

The rearrangement uses TRBV27 and TRBJ2-7; a weak D match, TRBD2 (5 bases). V was cut by 4 bases and J by 4 bases, with 11 bases left in between. There are 13 residues in the CDR3. Germline CDR1 and CDR2: MNHEY and SMNVEV (reference sequence). The CDR3 reads CASSYGDGYEQYF. The CDR3 bases are TGTGCCAGCAGTTACGGGGATGGGTACGAGCAGTACTTC.

The chain recombines TRBV7-9 with TRBJ2-1; 11 bases align to TRBD2. Germline CDR1 and CDR2: SEHNR and FQNEAQ (reference sequence). V shed 5 bases, J shed 4 bases, and the junction held 7 bases outside the gene matches. This CDR3 spans 16 amino acids. CDR3 DNA sequence: TGTGCCAGCAGCCCCGGGACTAGCGGAGCTTACAATGAGCAGTTCTTC. It codes for CASSPGTSGAYNEQFF.

This clone was seen only once. V and J are TRBV7-3 and TRBJ2-3, with D possibly being TRBD2 (6 bases). The CDR3 runs to 14 residues. V lost 2 bases and J lost 5, with 11 bases in between. In germline, CDR1 is SGHTA, CDR2 FQGTGA. CDR3: CASSLLVGGDTQYF. The CDR3 nucleotides are TGTGCCAGCAGCTTATTGGTGGGAGGAGATACGCAGTATTTT. Together with reference TRBV7-3 and TRBJ2-3, the CDR3 gives the full variable domain: GAGVSQTPSNKVTEKGKYVELRCDPISGHTALYWYRQSLGQGPEFLIYFQGTGAADDSGLPNDRFFAVRPEGSVSTLKIQRTERGDSAVYLCASSLLVGGDTQYFGPGTRLTVL.

This clone was picked up a small number of times. In nucleotides, the CDR3 is TGTGCCTGGAGTGTCGGGGTAATCAATTCACCCCTCCACTTT. Translated, it gives CAWSVGVINSPLHF. This rearrangement joins TRBV30 to TRBJ1-6; no clear D gene. The CDR3 sequence is 14 residues long. Between the trimmed V and J ends, which lost 0 bases and 7 bases, there was a span of 10 bases. CDR1 is GTSNPN, CDR2 SVGIG, per germline (reference sequence).

The chain combines TRBV27 with TRBJ2-1; TRBD2 aligns across 8 bases. V dropped 5 bases and J dropped 7; count of bases not matched to a gene: 7. CDR1 is MNHEY and CDR2 is SMNVEV in the germline V gene (reference sequence). This CDR3 is built from 14 residues. CDR3 nucleotides: TGTGCCAGCAGTCCAGGGACTAGAGGGAATGAGCAGTTCTTC. Its translation is CASSPGTRGNEQFF.